This is a list of T cell receptor beta chains from one sample in a study of blood T cells in healthy people across ages. From the 5' RACE reads, TCRdb called clonotypes with MiXCR, one entry per CDR3 protein. The table lists about 680,000 distinct CDR3 sequences, around half of them singletons. The sample consisted of blood. These receptors were collected from a woman aged 60-75 years in good health. Each CDR3 is given with its conserved first and last residue.

TRBJ2-3 | TRBV2 | CASGTTQATDTQYF
TRBJ2-5 | TRBV4-3 | CASSQLAGAETQYF
TRBJ2-1 | TRBV5-1 | CASSLIGQVQVDNEQFF
TRBJ1-1 | TRBV28 | CAAQGSPNTEAFF
TRBJ2-3 | TRBV2 | CASSGAGGDTQYF
TRBJ2-1 | TRBV5-4 | CASSRGLAGAEYNEQFF
TRBJ1-2 | TRBV29-1 | CSVGVPSGYGYTF
TRBJ1-1 | TRBV27 | CASSSGTGGGRTEAFF
TRBJ2-1 | TRBV20-1 | CSASAVPEQFF
TRBJ2-7 | TRBV7-9 | CASKREGVYNEQYF
TRBJ1-6 | TRBV27 | CASGSAPLLGAHSYNSPLHF
TRBJ2-7 | TRBV3-1 | CASRDTGTDYEQYF
TRBJ2-1 | TRBV28 | CASFGLAGGPRYNEQFF
TRBJ2-1 | TRBV4-2 | CASSQNRDSERFF
TRBJ1-6 | TRBV6-2/TRBV6-3 | CASIRADLDNSPLHF